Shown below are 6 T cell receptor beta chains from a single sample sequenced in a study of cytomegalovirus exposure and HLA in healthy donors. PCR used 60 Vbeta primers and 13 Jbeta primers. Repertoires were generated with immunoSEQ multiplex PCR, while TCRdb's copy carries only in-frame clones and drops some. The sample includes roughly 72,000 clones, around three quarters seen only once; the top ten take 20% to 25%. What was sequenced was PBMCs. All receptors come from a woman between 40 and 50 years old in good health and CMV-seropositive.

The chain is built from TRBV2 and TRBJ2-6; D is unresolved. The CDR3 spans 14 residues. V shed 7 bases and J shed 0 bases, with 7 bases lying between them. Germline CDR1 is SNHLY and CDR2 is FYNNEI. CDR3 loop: CASTQASGANVLTF. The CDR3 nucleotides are TGTGCCAGCACCCAGGCCTCTGGGGCCAACGTCCTGACTTTC.

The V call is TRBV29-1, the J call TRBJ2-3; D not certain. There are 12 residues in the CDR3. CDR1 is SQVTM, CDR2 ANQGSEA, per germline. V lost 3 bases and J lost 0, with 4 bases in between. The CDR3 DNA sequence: TGCAGCGTTGACGGGAGCACAGATACGCAGTATTTT. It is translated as CSVDGSTDTQYF.

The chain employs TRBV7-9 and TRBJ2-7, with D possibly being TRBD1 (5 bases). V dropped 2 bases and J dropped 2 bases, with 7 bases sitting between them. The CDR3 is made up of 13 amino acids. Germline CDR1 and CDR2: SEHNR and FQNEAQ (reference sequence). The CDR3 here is CASSLTGTYEQYF. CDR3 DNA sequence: TGTGCCAGCAGCTTAACAGGAACCTACGAGCAGTACTTC.

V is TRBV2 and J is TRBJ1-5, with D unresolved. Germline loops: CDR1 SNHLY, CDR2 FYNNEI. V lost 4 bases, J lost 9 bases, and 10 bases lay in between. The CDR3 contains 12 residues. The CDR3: CASSGPTPPQHF. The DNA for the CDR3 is TGTGCCAGCAGTGGCCCTACCCCGCCCCAGCATTTT.

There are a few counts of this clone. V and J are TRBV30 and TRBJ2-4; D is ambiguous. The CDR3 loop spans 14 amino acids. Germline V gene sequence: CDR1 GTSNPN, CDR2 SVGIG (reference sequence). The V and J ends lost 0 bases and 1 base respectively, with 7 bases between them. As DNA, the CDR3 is TGTGCCTGGAGTGTAGTCGGTGCCAAAAACATTCAGTACTTC. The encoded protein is CAWSVVGAKNIQYF.

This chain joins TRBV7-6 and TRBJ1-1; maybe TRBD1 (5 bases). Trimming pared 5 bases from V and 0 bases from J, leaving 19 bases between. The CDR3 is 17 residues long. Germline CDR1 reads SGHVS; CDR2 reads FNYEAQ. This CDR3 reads CASSKNAQGSMNTEAFF. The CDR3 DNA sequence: TGTGCCAGCAGCAAAAACGCCCAGGGCTCTATGAACACTGAAGCTTTCTTT.